These T cell receptor beta chains were read from a single sample in a study of cytomegalovirus exposure and HLA in healthy donors. The table came from immunoSEQ multiplex PCR; TCRdb's copy has only in-frame clones and leaves some out. The profile covers over 70,000 clones, with about 90% appearing a single time and 3.8% taken by the ten largest. Sequencing was performed on PBMCs. All receptors derive from a woman in her late teens or twenties in good health and CMV-seropositive. CDR3s leave out the opening cysteine and the closing phenylalanine or tryptophan.

J	V	CDR3
TRBJ2-3	TRBV27	ASSSLAGLTDTQY
TRBJ1-1	TRBV18	ASSPPGVLSTEAF
TRBJ2-1	TRBV6-1	ASSEVAGTGGNEQF
TRBJ2-1	TRBV6-4	ASSDNRQDYNEQF
TRBJ1-5	TRBV4-1	ASSQGWGQGSQPQH
TRBJ1-2	TRBV6-1	ASNDWTGSNGYT
TRBJ1-5	TRBV28	ASSPLATGPKDQPQH
TRBJ2-7	TRBV5-8	ASSLLQGFFNVREQY
TRBJ1-2	TRBV6-1	ASSEWGGVWGYT
TRBJ2-4	TRBV15	ATSRQGRENIQY
TRBJ1-1	TRBV27	ASSISMNTEAF
TRBJ2-1	TRBV28	ASSFGASGRHEQF
TRBJ2-6	TRBV10-2	ASSRQGSGANVLT
TRBJ1-2	TRBV12-5	ASASDRGGYGYT
TRBJ2-1	TRBV6-5	ASSYSRGYNEQF
TRBJ2-7	TRBV4-1	ASSQIKGQLLYEQY
TRBJ2-7	TRBV7-9	ASSLEGGATYEQY
TRBJ2-6	TRBV6-5	ASSSSGGSGANVLT
TRBJ2-3	TRBV7-9	ASSSGLAGGYRY
TRBJ2-1	TRBV10-3	AISVGLAGSYNEQF
TRBJ2-6	TRBV7-9	ASSSGQGLTGANVLT
TRBJ1-1	TRBV9	ASSERQGFDTEAF
TRBJ2-7	TRBV27	ASSLRGSYEQY
TRBJ2-7	TRBV29-1	SATNSYEQY
TRBJ1-4	TRBV4-3	ASSRGTGLREKLF
TRBJ1-5	TRBV10-2	ASSPSDREQPQH
TRBJ2-5	TRBV6-5	ASRTVQETQY
TRBJ1-2	TRBV7-2	ASSGQVFT
TRBJ2-1	TRBV6-5	ASSYSAGSYNEQF
TRBJ2-1	TRBV7-9	ASSLWAGWSYNEQF
TRBJ1-1	TRBV10-3	AIRKGQGAGVFNTEAF
TRBJ2-1	TRBV11-3	ASSSRSGGVYNEQF
TRBJ2-2	TRBV27	ASSLSGQGNTGELF
TRBJ2-6	TRBV30	AWSRSVSGANVLT
TRBJ2-1	TRBV19	ASSIRQGLADIYNEQF
TRBJ1-1	TRBV30	AWSPRVVGTEAF
TRBJ2-1	TRBV7-2	ASSLYRDSNSGGEQF
TRBJ2-1	TRBV30	AWSVWAGGPNEQF
TRBJ2-3	TRBV7-9	ASSRTSGGDTDTQY
TRBJ1-4	TRBV9	ASSVTDSNEKLF
TRBJ2-1	TRBV19	ASSRMTRNEQF
TRBJ2-3	TRBV5-6	ASSSPSTGRYHTDTQY
TRBJ1-1	TRBV2	ASTTGQYTEAF
TRBJ2-1	TRBV7-7	ASSLGLAGSNEQF
TRBJ2-7	TRBV28	ASSKAGGPYEQY
TRBJ2-1	TRBV7-9	ASSLQRGGLNEQF
TRBJ2-1	TRBV4-2	ASSQDLAEKYNEQF
TRBJ2-1	TRBV9	ASSVGTGGTNEQF
TRBJ1-1	TRBV4-1	ASSQEGGMNTEAF
TRBJ2-3	TRBV30	AWSSGAGDTQY
TRBJ2-1	TRBV2	ATQLASYNEQF
TRBJ1-2	TRBV28	ASSLLGQVVGYT
TRBJ1-1	TRBV30	AWTRGMNTEAF